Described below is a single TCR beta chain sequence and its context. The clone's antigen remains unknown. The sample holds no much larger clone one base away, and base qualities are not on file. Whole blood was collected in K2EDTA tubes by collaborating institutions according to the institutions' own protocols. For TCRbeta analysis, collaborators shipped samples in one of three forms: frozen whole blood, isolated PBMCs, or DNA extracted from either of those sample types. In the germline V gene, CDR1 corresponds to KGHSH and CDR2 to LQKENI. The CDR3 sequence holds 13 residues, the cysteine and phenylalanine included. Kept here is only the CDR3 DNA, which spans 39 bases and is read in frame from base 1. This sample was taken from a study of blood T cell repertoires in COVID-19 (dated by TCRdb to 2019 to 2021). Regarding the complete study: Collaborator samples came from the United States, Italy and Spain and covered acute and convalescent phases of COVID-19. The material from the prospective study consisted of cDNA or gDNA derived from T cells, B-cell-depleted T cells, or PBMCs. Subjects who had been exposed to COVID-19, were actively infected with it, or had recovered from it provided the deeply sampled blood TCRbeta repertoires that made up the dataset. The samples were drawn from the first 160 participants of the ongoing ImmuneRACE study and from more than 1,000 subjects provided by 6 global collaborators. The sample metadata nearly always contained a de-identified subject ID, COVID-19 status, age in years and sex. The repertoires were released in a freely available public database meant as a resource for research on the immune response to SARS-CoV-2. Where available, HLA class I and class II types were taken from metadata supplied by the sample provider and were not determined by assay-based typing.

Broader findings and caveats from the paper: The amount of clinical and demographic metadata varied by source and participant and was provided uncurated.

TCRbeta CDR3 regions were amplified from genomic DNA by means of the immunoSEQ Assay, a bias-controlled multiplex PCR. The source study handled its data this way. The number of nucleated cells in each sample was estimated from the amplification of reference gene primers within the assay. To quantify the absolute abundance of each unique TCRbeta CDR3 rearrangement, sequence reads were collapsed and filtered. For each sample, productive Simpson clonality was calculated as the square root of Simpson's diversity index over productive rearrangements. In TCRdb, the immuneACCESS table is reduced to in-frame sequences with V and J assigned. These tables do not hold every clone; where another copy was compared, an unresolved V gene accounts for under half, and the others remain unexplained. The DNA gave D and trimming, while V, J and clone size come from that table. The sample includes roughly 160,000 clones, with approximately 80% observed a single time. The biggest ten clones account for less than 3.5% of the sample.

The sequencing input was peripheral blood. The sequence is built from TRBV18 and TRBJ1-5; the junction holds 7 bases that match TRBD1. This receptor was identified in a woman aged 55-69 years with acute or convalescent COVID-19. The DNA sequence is TGTGCTTCCGGGGACAGAACTAATCAGCCCCAGCATTTT. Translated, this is CASGDRTNQPQHF.